This TCR beta chain was obtained from a study of cytomegalovirus exposure and HLA in healthy donors. Amplification used 60 Vbeta primers and 13 Jbeta primers. Profiled with immunoSEQ multiplex PCR; TCRdb holds only in-frame clones, not every one. The sample records roughly 140,000 clones, around 84% being singletons. The receptor comes from a boy younger than 10 in good health and CMV-seronegative. Sequenced material: PBMCs.

In DNA, the CDR3 is TGTGCCAGCAGCCTACGCAGGGGGCAAGAGACCCAGTACTTC. Residues: CASSLRRGQETQYF. The V call is TRBV7-7, the J call TRBJ2-5; 7 nucleotides match TRBD1. The CDR3 runs 14 residues. Germline CDR1 SSHAT, CDR2 FNYEAQ (reference sequence). J was trimmed by 2 bases and V by 5 bases; bases with no gene match: 5.